Listed here are 22 T cell receptor beta chains from one sample, sequenced in a study of cytomegalovirus exposure and HLA in healthy donors (dated by TCRdb to 2016 to 2017). The method was the immunoSEQ multiplex PCR assay. For the multiplex PCR, a mixture combining 60 forward primers for TCR Vbeta segments and 13 reverse primers for TCR Jbeta segments was used. Imported from immuneACCESS, the table was reduced by TCRdb to in-frame sequences with V and J called. These copies leave out some clones; in studies compared against another copy, an unresolved V gene accounts for under half, and the cause of the remainder is not known. The sample table lists 100,000 to 150,000 clones, roughly 83% of them with a count of one. The ten most abundant clones make up roughly 1.2% of the sample. The sequenced material came from PBMCs. The receptors were sampled from a girl aged 2 to 9 in good health and CMV-seronegative.

This clone was counted only a few times. CDR3 in DNA: TGTGCCAGCTCGGGATATAGCAATCAGCCCCAGCATTTT. It translates to CASSGYSNQPQHF. This rearrangement joins TRBV6-1 to TRBJ1-5; D is uncertain. The CDR3 runs 13 residues. Trimming removed 8 bases at V and 0 bases at J, with 8 bases between. Germline V lookup: CDR1 MNHNS, CDR2 SASEGT.

This sequence joins TRBV7-9 and TRBJ2-1; 8 nucleotides line up with TRBD1. V trimming: 1 base; J trimming: 6 bases; junction bases outside the gene matches: 5. Germline loops: CDR1 SEHNR, CDR2 FQNEAQ (reference sequence). The CDR3 has 15 residues. The CDR3: CASSLGDRISNEQFF. The CDR3 DNA reads TGTGCCAGCAGCTTAGGGGACAGGATATCCAATGAGCAGTTCTTC. The full variable domain, its missing parts supplied by reference TRBV7-9 and TRBJ2-1, is DTGVSQNPRHKITKRGQNVTFRCDPISEHNRLYWYRQTLGQGPEFLTYFQNEAQLEKSRLLSDRFSAERPKGSFSTLEIQRTEQGDSAMYLCASSLGDRISNEQFFGPGTRLTVL.

CDR3 sequence: CASSRLRTSGGYNEQFF. The DNA of the CDR3 is TGTGCCAGCAGTCGACTCAGGACTAGCGGGGGATACAATGAGCAGTTCTTC. The chain carries TRBV2 and TRBJ2-1, with TRBD2 matching 13 bases. The CDR3 extends over 17 amino acids. J gave up 4 bases and V 5 bases, and 8 bases lay outside the gene matches. In germline, CDR1 is SNHLY, CDR2 FYNNEI.

This clone appeared a single time. This chain joins TRBV5-1 and TRBJ1-1; 8 bases match TRBD1. Germline CDR1 SGHRS, CDR2 YFSETQ. The CDR3 has 17 amino acids. The J segment lost 7 bases and the V segment lost 1 base, leaving 15 bases of the junction unmatched. CDR3 sequence (DNA): TGCGCCAGCAGCTTGTTACTCAGGGGGCGCAGGGATGGTGAAGCTTTCTTT. Translated, it gives CASSLLLRGRRDGEAFF.

This clone was seen only a few times. V and J are TRBV18 and TRBJ1-4; D is ambiguous. Germline CDR1 KGHSH, CDR2 LQKENI. The CDR3 runs to 15 residues. V lost 8 bases, J lost 0 bases, and 13 bases lay in between. The CDR3 bases are TGTGCCAGCACCCCGAACGCAGCAACTAATGAAAAACTGTTTTTT. It translates to CASTPNAATNEKLFF.

This sequence joins TRBV19 and TRBJ1-6, with 8 bases matching TRBD1. J was trimmed by 9 bases and V by 5 bases; bases with no gene match: 9. This CDR3 contains 15 residues. CDR1 and CDR2 (germline): LNHDA, SQIVND (reference sequence). CDR3 nucleotides: TGTGCCAGTAGTCCTCGTGGGGACAGGAGTTCACCCCTCCACTTT. Translation gives CASSPRGDRSSPLHF.

The chain recombines TRBV11-2 with TRBJ1-1; D remains ambiguous. V gave up 5 bases and J gave up 7 bases, with 11 bases separating them. The CDR3 is 12 residues long. The germline V gene has CDR1 SGHAT and CDR2 FQNNGV. The DNA of the CDR3 is TGTGCCAGCAGCATCGGACTCGTTGAAGCTTTCTTT. Translating it yields CASSIGLVEAFF.

V is TRBV5-6 and J is TRBJ2-1, with 9 bases identical to TRBD2. This CDR3 is built from 16 residues. V was clipped by 0 bases and J by 2 bases; unmatched bases: 3. CDR1 and CDR2 (germline): SGHDT, YYEEEE. The DNA for the CDR3 is TGTGCCAGCAGCTTGGGTAGCGGGGGACCCTACAATGAGCAGTTCTTC. Protein product: CASSLGSGGPYNEQFF. Together with reference TRBV5-6 and TRBJ2-1, the CDR3 gives the full variable domain: DAGVTQSPTHLIKTRGQQVTLRCSPKSGHDTVSWYQQALGQGPQFIFQYYEEEERQRGNFPDRFSGHQFPNYSSELNVNALLLGDSALYLCASSLGSGGPYNEQFFGPGTRLTVL.

A few counts support this clone. The J gene is TRBJ1-6, the V gene TRBV9; D remains ambiguous. Trimming left V 3 bases short and J 7 bases short, with 8 bases between. The CDR3 consists of 13 residues. The V gene's germline CDR1 is SGDLS and CDR2 YYNGEE. The CDR3 protein is CASSARGNSPLHF. In DNA form, the CDR3 reads TGTGCCAGCAGCGCCCGGGGAAATTCACCCCTCCACTTT.

V gene TRBV30 combines with J gene TRBJ2-7, with TRBD2 matching 8 bases. The CDR3 sequence is 14 residues long. The V and J ends lost 1 base and 6 bases, in that order; junction bases with no gene match: 8. The germline V gene has CDR1 GTSNPN and CDR2 SVGIG (reference sequence). The CDR3 coding sequence is TGTGCCTGGAGTGACGGGAGGGCCTCCCGCGAGCAGTACTTC. Translated: CAWSDGRASREQYF.

Comments on this clone: Compared with germline, one end of the junction differs, possibly owing to a read error. The genes are TRBV29-1 and TRBJ1-2, with 8 bases lining up with TRBD1. CDR1 and CDR2 from the germline V gene are SQVTM and ANQGSEA. The CDR3 has 15 residues. CDR3 protein: CSVEDVGQANFGYTF. CDR3 nucleotide sequence: TGCAGCGTTGAAGATGTGGGACAGGCCAACTTTGGCTACACCTTC.

CDR3 DNA sequence: TGTGCCACCAGCAAGGGACTAGCGGTTTCCCAAGAGACCCAGTACTTC. Its protein product is CATSKGLAVSQETQYF. The chain is built from TRBV15 and TRBJ2-5, with TRBD2 matching 11 bases. There are 16 residues in the CDR3. Germline trimming cut 4 bases from V and 1 base from J; bases unmatched to any gene: 5. Germline-derived CDR1 and CDR2 are LNHNV and YYDKDF (reference sequence). The full variable domain, its missing parts supplied by reference TRBV15 and TRBJ2-5, is DAMVIQNPRYQVTQFGKPVTLSCSQTLNHNVMYWYQQKSSQAPKLLFHYYDKDFNNEADTPDNFQSRRPNTSFCFLDIRSPGLGDTAMYLCATSKGLAVSQETQYFGPGTRLLVL.

The gene calls are TRBV7-3 and TRBJ2-5; 11 nucleotides agree with TRBD2. The CDR3 spans 16 residues. Trimming removed 2 bases from V and 5 bases from J; junction bases left unmatched: 7. The germline V gene encodes CDR1 SGHTA and CDR2 FQGTGA. The CDR3 here is CASSLGLAGGLETQYF. The CDR3 DNA follows: TGTGCCAGCAGCTTAGGGCTAGCGGGGGGTTTGGAGACCCAGTACTTC.

The chain employs TRBV28 and TRBJ2-2; perhaps TRBD2 as D (5 bases). Trimming stripped 0 bases from V and 0 bases from J, with 11 bases between. CDR3 length: 17 amino acids. Germline CDR1 reads MDHEN; CDR2 reads SYDVKM. The CDR3 protein is CASSLWEDFSNTGELFF. The CDR3, as DNA: TGTGCCAGCAGTTTATGGGAGGACTTCTCGAACACCGGGGAGCTGTTTTTT.

This clone appeared once. CDR3 in amino acids: CASKRAVNSPLHF. The CDR3, as DNA: TGTGCCAGCAAGAGGGCAGTAAATTCACCCCTCCACTTT. This chain connects TRBV6-5 to TRBJ1-6; no definite D call. Germline loops: CDR1 MNHEY, CDR2 SVGAGI. The V end was cut by 7 bases, the J end by 7 bases, with 11 bases between. The CDR3 runs 13 residues.

The V gene is TRBV28, the J gene TRBJ2-7, with D uncertain. CDR1 MDHEN and CDR2 SYDVKM come from the germline V gene. There are 15 residues in the CDR3. V was pared by 2 bases and J by 0 bases, with 11 bases between. This chain's CDR3 is CASSLVARHSYEQYF. The CDR3 DNA is TGTGCCAGCAGTTTAGTGGCCAGGCACTCCTACGAGCAGTACTTC.

This chain uses TRBV5-1 with TRBJ2-3; TRBD2 matches at 12 bases. The germline V gene has CDR1 SGHRS and CDR2 YFSETQ. This CDR3 contains 23 residues. Losses at the gene ends were 0 bases for V and 0 bases for J; bases not matched to a gene: 20. The CDR3 spells CASSLAVAGELGTSGLSTDTQYF. As DNA, the CDR3 is TGCGCCAGCAGCTTGGCCGTGGCAGGGGAGCTCGGGACTAGCGGGCTCAGCACAGATACGCAGTATTTT. Full variable domain (remainder filled in from reference TRBV5-1 and TRBJ2-3): KAGVTQTPRYLIKTRGQQVTLSCSPISGHRSVSWYQQTPGQGLQFLFEYFSETQRNKGNFPGRFSGRQFSNSRSEMNVSTLELGDSALYLCASSLAVAGELGTSGLSTDTQYFGPGTRLTVL.

The chain combines TRBV6-1 with TRBJ2-5; D is uncertain. Trimming took 6 bases from V and 0 from J, leaving 11 bases between them. Per the germline V gene, CDR1 is MNHNS and CDR2 is SASEGT. The CDR3 is made up of 14 amino acids. CDR3 in amino acids: CASSAHWYQETQYF. DNA for the CDR3: TGTGCCAGCAGCGCCCACTGGTACCAAGAGACCCAGTACTTC.

The chain employs TRBV27 and TRBJ2-3; 9 bases are a match to TRBD2. The ends lost 5 bases at V and 4 bases at J; junction bases unmatched: 10. CDR1 is MNHEY and CDR2 is SMNVEV in the germline V gene (reference sequence). CDR3 length: 16 residues. Here the CDR3 DNA reads TGTGCCAGCAGTCAGAACCCGGGACTAGCCGCAGATACGCAGTATTTT. Its protein product is CASSQNPGLAADTQYF.

The V and J genes are TRBV28 and TRBJ1-3; D is possibly TRBD1 (6 bases). Trimming cost V 5 bases and J 1 base, with 18 bases left between them. The CDR3 runs 17 residues. The V gene's germline CDR1 is MDHEN and CDR2 SYDVKM. The CDR3 DNA reads TGTGCCAGCAGTCTTACAGGGTTCCCTAGTTCTGGAAACACCATATATTTT. Translating gives CASSLTGFPSSGNTIYF.

This chain connects TRBV27 to TRBJ2-7, with D perhaps TRBD1 (6 bases). V lost 4 bases and J 4 bases, leaving 8 bases between the germline ends. Germline V gene data show CDR1 as MNHEY and CDR2 as SMNVEV (reference sequence). The CDR3 is 12 residues long. This chain's CDR3 is CASSSGQYEQYF. The DNA for the CDR3 is TGTGCCAGCAGTTCCGGACAGTACGAGCAGTACTTC.

The chain joins TRBV19 to TRBJ1-2; 7 bases map to TRBD1. Germline loops: CDR1 LNHDA, CDR2 SQIVND (reference sequence). With 5 bases clipped from V and 0 bases from J, the junction kept 6 bases outside the gene matches. This CDR3 has 15 residues. CDR3 amino acids: CASSPWGQSNYGYTF. The CDR3 DNA reads as TGTGCCAGTAGTCCTTGGGGACAGTCTAACTATGGCTACACCTTC.